This T cell receptor beta chain was documented in a study of vaccination and CD4 T cells after COVID-19. Study details: Drawing of post-COVID samples took place a median around 110 days after diagnosis (range 35 to 161).

The CDR3 is 15 residues long. Germline lookup yields CDR1 KGHDR and CDR2 SFDVKD. V was pared by 5 bases and J by 7 bases, with 2 bases of the junction left unmatched. Notes on the study in general: The great majority, 304 of 307 vaccine-specific clones, proved spike mono-reactive in convalescent patients.

As for treatment: approximately 9-day PBMC culture with coronavirus spike peptide pools or control peptides (ViraFEST assay). Oncomine TCR Beta short-read sequencing was applied to DNA from cultured CD4+ T cells. Genomic DNA was isolated from cultured CD4+ T cells. TCRdb reanalysed the PCR reads using MiXCR and keeps one entry per CDR3 protein. The repertoire holds 15,000 to 20,000 distinct CDR3 sequences, with roughly 60% as singletons. Concerning this clonotype itself: The antigen is unknown.

Sample: CD4+ T cells from blood, cultured in vitro, taken before SARS-CoV-2 vaccination. This chain joins TRBV24-1 and TRBJ2-1; 15 nucleotides agree with TRBD2. The sequence came from a human donor who had recovered from COVID-19. The CDR3 sequence: CATSGTSGRVNEQFF. The CDR3 DNA reads TGTGCCACCAGTGGGACTAGCGGGAGGGTTAATGAGCAGTTCTTC.